This T cell receptor beta chain derives from a study of blood T cell repertoires in COVID-19. The germline gives CDR1 LNHDA, CDR2 SQIVND (reference sequence). Between the trimmed V and J ends, which lost 6 bases and 4 bases, there was a span of 19 bases. This CDR3 spans 15 amino acids. TCRdb keeps only in-frame clones here, not all; method: immunoSEQ multiplex PCR. Here the sample spans 250,000 or so clones, more than 75% being singletons. This receptor was obtained from a woman aged 60-75 years with COVID-19, enrolled during active disease. The chain links TRBV19 to TRBJ2-7; possibly TRBD2 for D (7 bases). The specimen sequenced was peripheral blood. This chain's CDR3 is CASRSQGGGDYEQYF. DNA of the CDR3: TGTGCCAGTAGATCACAAGGGGGAGGGGATTACGAGCAGTACTTC.